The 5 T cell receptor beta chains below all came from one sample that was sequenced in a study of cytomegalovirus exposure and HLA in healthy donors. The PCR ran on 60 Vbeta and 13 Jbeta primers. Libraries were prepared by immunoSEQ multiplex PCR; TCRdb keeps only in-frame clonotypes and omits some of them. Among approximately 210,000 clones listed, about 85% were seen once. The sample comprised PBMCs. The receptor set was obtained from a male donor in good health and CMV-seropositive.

CDR3 DNA sequence: TGTGCCACGGGGACTGTCAATGAGCAGTTCTTC. Its protein product is CATGTVNEQFF. The rearrangement links TRBV6-5 to TRBJ2-1; D is perhaps TRBD2 (6 bases). This CDR3 is built from 11 residues. The germline CDR1 and CDR2 sequences are MNHEY and SVGAGI. Trimming cost V 10 bases and J 6 bases, with 10 bases left between them.

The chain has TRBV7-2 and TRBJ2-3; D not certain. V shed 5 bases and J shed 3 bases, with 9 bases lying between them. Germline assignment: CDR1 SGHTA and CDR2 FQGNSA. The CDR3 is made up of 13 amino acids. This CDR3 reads CASSPYLTDTQYF. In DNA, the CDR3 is TGTGCCAGCAGCCCCTACTTGACAGATACGCAGTATTTT.

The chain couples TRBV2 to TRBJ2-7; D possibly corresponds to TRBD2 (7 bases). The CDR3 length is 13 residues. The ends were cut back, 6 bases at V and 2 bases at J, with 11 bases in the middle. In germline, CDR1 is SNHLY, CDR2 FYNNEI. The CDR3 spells CASRAGAPYEQYF. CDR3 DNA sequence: TGTGCCAGCAGGGCGGGGGCCCCCTACGAGCAGTACTTC.

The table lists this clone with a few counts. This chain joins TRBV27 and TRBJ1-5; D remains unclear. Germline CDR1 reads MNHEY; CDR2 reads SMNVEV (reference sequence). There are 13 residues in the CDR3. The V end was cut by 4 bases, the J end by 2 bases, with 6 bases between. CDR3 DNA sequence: TGTGCCAGCAGTTGGGAGGGCAATCAGCCCCAGCATTTT. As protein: CASSWEGNQPQHF.

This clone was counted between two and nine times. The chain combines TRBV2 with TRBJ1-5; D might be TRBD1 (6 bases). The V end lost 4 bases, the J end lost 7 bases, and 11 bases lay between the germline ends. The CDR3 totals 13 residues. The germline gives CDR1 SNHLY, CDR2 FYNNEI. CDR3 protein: CASSVGGAQPQHF. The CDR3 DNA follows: TGTGCCAGCAGTGTTGGGGGCGCGCAGCCCCAGCATTTT.